The 18 T cell receptor beta chains below were found in one sample sequenced in a study of prognosis after radiotherapy for stage I lung cancer. The genomic DNA TCR beta CDR3 region underwent two rounds of multiplex PCR. Every TRBV and TRBJ gene had its own specific primer in first-round PCR. Using its own MiXCR run on the multiplex PCR reads, TCRdb lists one record per CDR3 protein. In the table there are roughly 30,000 distinct CDR3 sequences, nearly 35% of which are singletons. Material: PBMCs, obtained before or after stereotactic body radiation therapy (not recorded which). The receptors were gathered from a donor aged 50 or older with non-small cell lung cancer.

This clonotype was counted ten times or more. J is TRBJ1-2 and V is TRBV30; maybe TRBD1 (6 bases). The CDR3 consists of 13 residues. Germline CDR1 reads GTSNPN; CDR2 reads SVGIG (reference sequence). The V and J ends lost 6 bases and 2 bases respectively, with 13 bases between them. The CDR3 nucleotides read TGTGCCTGTCTCCGACAGGCCAACTATGGCTACACCTTC. As protein: CACLRQANYGYTF.

The table lists this clonotype with a few counts. The V gene is TRBV7-6, the J gene TRBJ1-1; tentatively, D is TRBD1 (5 bases). The germline V gene encodes CDR1 SGHVS and CDR2 FNYEAQ. The CDR3 runs to 14 residues. V was pared by 6 bases and J by 1 base, with 12 bases between. The CDR3 DNA is TGTGCCAGCAGACAAGGAACAGGGAACACTGAAGCTTTCTTT. Its translation is CASRQGTGNTEAFF. Drawing the rest from reference TRBV7-6 and TRBJ1-1, the complete variable domain is GAGVSQSPRYKVTKRGQDVALRCDPISGHVSLYWYRQALGQGPEFLTYFNYEAQQDKSGLPNDRFSAERPEGSISTLTIQRTEQRDSAMYRCASRQGTGNTEAFFGQGTRLTVV.

In its sample, this clonotype was seen many times. This chain joins TRBV20-1 and TRBJ2-2; 9 bases line up with TRBD1. Germline loops: CDR1 DFQATT, CDR2 SNEGSKA (reference sequence). The CDR3 extends over 14 amino acids. J lost 8 bases, V lost 6 bases, and 10 bases had no gene match. The CDR3 protein is CSAERTGVIGELFF. The CDR3 DNA follows: TGCAGTGCCGAAAGGACAGGGGTCATTGGGGAGCTGTTTTTT.

The table lists this clonotype with many counts. V is TRBV29-1 and J is TRBJ2-7; no clear D. The germline gives CDR1 SQVTM, CDR2 ANQGSEA. Between the trimmed V and J ends, which lost 4 bases and 5 bases, there was a span of 9 bases. CDR3 length: 11 amino acids. The CDR3 sequence is CSVVGNDEQYF. The CDR3, as DNA: TGCAGCGTTGTAGGGAACGACGAGCAGTACTTC.

J is TRBJ2-2 and V is TRBV7-3, with D perhaps TRBD1 (5 bases). V dropped 5 bases and J dropped 5 bases, with 15 bases sitting between them. There are 15 residues in the CDR3. Germline loops: CDR1 SGHTA, CDR2 FQGTGA. The CDR3 coding sequence is TGTGCCAGCAGCAACCCTGGACATGGTACCGGGGAGCTGTTTTTT. Its protein is CASSNPGHGTGELFF.

This clonotype was detected ten times or more. J is TRBJ2-5 and V is TRBV5-1; a weak D match, TRBD2 (5 bases). CDR3 size: 13 residues. The V end was cut by 1 base, the J end by 3 bases, with 7 bases between. CDR1 is SGHRS, CDR2 YFSETQ, per germline. The CDR3 spells CASSLPGKETQYF. DNA for the CDR3: TGCGCCAGCAGCTTGCCGGGGAAAGAGACCCAGTACTTC.

Comments on this clonotype: With a much larger clone just one base away, this may be a read error. The chain links TRBV15 to TRBJ2-5; D is unclear. CDR1 LNHNV and CDR2 YYDKDF come from the germline V gene (reference sequence). The CDR3 is made up of 15 amino acids. Here the CDR3 reads CATIREAYSQETQYF. The CDR3 DNA reads as TGTGCCACCATCAGAGAAGCATACAGCCAAGAGACCCAGTACTTC.

V usage is TRBV5-4 and J usage is TRBJ2-7; the match to TRBD2 covers 8 bases. The trim removed 4 bases at V and 3 bases at J, leaving 6 bases unmatched. Germline V gene lookup returns CDR1 SGHNT and CDR2 YYREEE (reference sequence). CDR3 length: 14 residues. CDR3 residues: CASSRTGGHYEQYF. CDR3 coding DNA: TGTGCCAGCAGCAGAACGGGGGGGCACTACGAGCAGTACTTC.

The genes are TRBV2 and TRBJ2-6, with 7 positions matching TRBD2. The trim removed 7 bases at V and 2 bases at J, leaving 17 bases unmatched. There are 19 residues in the CDR3. Per germline, CDR1 SNHLY and CDR2 FYNNEI. The CDR3 DNA sequence: TGTGCCAGCAAGGCGGGAGCATTCCGAGGGGAGGCTGGGGCCAACGTCCTGACTTTC. Translated: CASKAGAFRGEAGANVLTF.

The J gene is TRBJ2-7, the V gene TRBV28; D is ambiguous. Looked up from germline, CDR1 is MDHEN and CDR2 is SYDVKM. The CDR3 is 16 residues long. Trimming shortened V by 3 bases and J by 3 bases, and 18 bases separated the two germline ends. This chain's CDR3 is CASSFPKKVLRYEQYF. DNA of the CDR3: TGTGCCAGCAGTTTTCCGAAAAAGGTGCTACGCTACGAGCAGTACTTC.

This clonotype is deemed medium-sized. The chain recombines TRBV5-1 with TRBJ1-2, with TRBD1 matching 9 bases. The CDR3 runs 16 residues. V lost 4 bases, J lost 7 bases, and 14 bases stayed unmatched. Germline-derived CDR1 and CDR2 are SGHRS and YFSETQ. CDR3 nucleotides: TGCGCCAGCAGCGCCGGGACAGGGATCTTCGGGAGTGGCTACACCTTC. Protein: CASSAGTGIFGSGYTF.

This clonotype was seen repeatedly, ten times or more. This rearrangement joins TRBV3-1 to TRBJ2-3; D call uncertain. The CDR3 sequence is 16 residues long. Trimming stripped 1 base from V and 2 bases from J, with 13 bases between. Looked up from germline, CDR1 is LGHDT and CDR2 is YNNKEL (reference sequence). CDR3 in amino acids: CASSQGATPATDTQYF. CDR3 in DNA: TGTGCCAGCAGCCAAGGGGCCACCCCGGCCACAGATACGCAGTATTTT.

This clonotype was seen at least ten times. The chain combines TRBV7-9 with TRBJ2-3; D not resolved. Trimming removed 4 bases at V and 1 base at J, with 9 bases between. This CDR3 is 14 amino acids long. Germline V gene lookup returns CDR1 SEHNR and CDR2 FQNEAQ (reference sequence). The CDR3 region has the DNA TGTGCCAGCAGCTCAACAAGACGCACAGATACGCAGTATTTT. Its translation is CASSSTRRTDTQYF.

This clonotype came up many times. The gene calls are TRBV2 and TRBJ2-2; no reliable D call. V was clipped by 6 bases and J by 0 bases, with 8 bases between them. The CDR3 runs 14 residues. Germline CDR1 is SNHLY and CDR2 is FYNNEI. For the CDR3, the DNA is TGTGCCAGCAGGGATGGCCCGAACACCGGGGAGCTGTTTTTT. This translates into CASRDGPNTGELFF.

This clonotype was recorded only once. This rearrangement joins TRBV5-1 to TRBJ2-6; possible D gene TRBD2, 6 bases. The CDR3 contains 18 residues. The V end was cut by 0 bases, the J end by 0 bases, with 13 bases between. Germline V gene sequence: CDR1 SGHRS, CDR2 YFSETQ. The DNA of the CDR3 is TGCGCCAGCAGCTTGGGTGCGGGACCCACCTCTGGGGCCAACGTCCTGACTTTC. Translated, it gives CASSLGAGPTSGANVLTF.

This clonotype was recorded at least ten times. CDR3 DNA sequence: TGTGCCTGGAGTGTATGGGAGGGTAAGAACACTGAAGCTTTCTTT. This codes for CAWSVWEGKNTEAFF. V and J are TRBV30 and TRBJ1-1, with D uncertain. Germline V lookup: CDR1 GTSNPN, CDR2 SVGIG (reference sequence). This CDR3 spans 15 amino acids. The germline V and J ends were trimmed by 0 bases and 1 base, with 12 bases remaining between them.

A remark on this clonotype: Germline and junction disagree at one end, which may indicate a read error. This sequence joins TRBV20-1 and TRBJ2-7; D is uncertain. The CDR3 contains 11 residues. Germline V CDR1 and CDR2: DFQATT, SNEGSKA (reference sequence). CDR3 region: CSASGSYEHYF. DNA for the CDR3: TGCAGTGCTAGTGGCAGTTACGAGCATTACTTC.

The rearrangement links TRBV11-1 to TRBJ1-2; D gene uncertain. V dropped 5 bases and J dropped 3 bases, with 13 bases sitting between them. From germline, CDR1 is SGHAT and CDR2 FQDESV (reference sequence). This CDR3 has 14 residues. The CDR3 DNA reads TGTGCCAGCAGCGGCTTGGGGAGGGACTATGGCTACACCTTC. Its protein is CASSGLGRDYGYTF. Combining the CDR3 with reference TRBV11-1 and TRBJ1-2 gives the whole variable domain EAEVAQSPRYKITEKSQAVAFWCDPISGHATLYWYRQILGQGPELLVQFQDESVVDDSQLPKDRFSAERLKGVDSTLKIQPAELGDSAMYLCASSGLGRDYGYTFGSGTRLTVV.